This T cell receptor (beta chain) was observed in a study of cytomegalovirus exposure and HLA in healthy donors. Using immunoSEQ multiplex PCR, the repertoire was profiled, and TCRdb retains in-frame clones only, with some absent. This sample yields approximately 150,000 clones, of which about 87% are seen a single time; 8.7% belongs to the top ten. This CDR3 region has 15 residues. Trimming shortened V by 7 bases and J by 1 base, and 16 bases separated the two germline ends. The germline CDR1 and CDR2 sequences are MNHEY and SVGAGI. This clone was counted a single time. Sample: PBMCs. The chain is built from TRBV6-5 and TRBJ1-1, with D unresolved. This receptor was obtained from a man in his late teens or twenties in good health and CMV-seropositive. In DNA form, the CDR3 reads TGTGCCAGCACGTTTACCCGGGAGGGGAACACTGAAGCTTTCTTT. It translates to CASTFTREGNTEAFF.